The 22 T cell receptor beta chains below were found in one sample sequenced in a study of blood T cell repertoires in COVID-19 (dated by TCRdb to about 2020). The library was prepared using the immunoSEQ multiplex PCR assay. Imported from immuneACCESS, the table was reduced by TCRdb to in-frame sequences with V and J called. These copies leave out some clones; in studies compared against another copy, an unresolved V gene accounts for under half, and the cause of the remainder is not known. The sample contains under 300,000 clones, around 90% of them found a single time. The top ten clones comprise around 6% of the sample. Sequencing was carried out using PBMCs or T cells enriched from blood (not recorded which). Receptors originate from a woman in her twenties or thirties with acute COVID-19.

This clone was observed a handful of times. This chain uses TRBV6-2 or TRBV6-3 with TRBJ1-5; a weak D match, TRBD1 (6 bases). The ends were cut back, 4 bases at V and 2 bases at J, with 15 bases in the middle. Per germline, CDR1 MNHEY and CDR2 SVGEGT. CDR3 length: 16 amino acids. CDR3 loop: CASSSPGGAGNQPQHF. The CDR3 DNA follows: TGTGCCAGCAGTTCCCCGGGGGGGGCCGGCAATCAGCCCCAGCATTTT.

The chain links TRBV5-1 to TRBJ2-1, with 8 nucleotides matching TRBD2. The CDR3 has 16 amino acids. V lost 4 bases to trimming and J lost 2 bases; unmatched junction nucleotides: 8. Germline CDR1 and CDR2: SGHRS and YFSETQ. The CDR3 DNA sequence: TGCGCCAGCAGCACCTCCCTAGCGGGCGCCTACAATGAGCAGTTCTTC. Encoded protein: CASSTSLAGAYNEQFF.

This clone has more than one count but fewer than ten. J is TRBJ2-3 and V is TRBV29-1, with a weak D call TRBD2 (5 bases). Between the trimmed V and J ends, which lost 5 bases and 4 bases, there was a span of 16 bases. This CDR3 is built from 14 residues. Germline CDR1 is SQVTM and CDR2 is ANQGSEA. The CDR3 spells CSVSTPNGADTQYF. The CDR3 DNA sequence: TGCAGCGTTTCCACACCAAACGGGGCAGATACGCAGTATTTT.

V gene TRBV7-2 combines with J gene TRBJ2-7; tentative D call: TRBD1 (5 bases). The germline V gene has CDR1 SGHTA and CDR2 FQGNSA. The V gene lost 3 bases and the J gene lost 3 bases, with 15 bases spanning the gap. The CDR3 runs 15 residues. The CDR3 spells CASSLGHRQHYEQYF. The CDR3 DNA is TGTGCCAGCAGCTTGGGGCACAGACAACACTACGAGCAGTACTTC. Full variable domain (rest looked up from reference TRBV7-2 and TRBJ2-7): GAGVSQSPSNKVTEKGKDVELRCDPISGHTALYWYRQSLGQGLEFLIYFQGNSAPDKSGLPSDRFSAERTGGSVSTLTIQRTQQEDSAVYLCASSLGHRQHYEQYFGPGTRLTVT.

Written as DNA, the CDR3 is TGTGCCAGCAGCTTAGTGCGGGGTGGGGATACGCAGTATTTT. This codes for CASSLVRGGDTQYF. This rearrangement joins TRBV11-2 to TRBJ2-3; perhaps TRBD2 as D (6 bases). Germline lookup yields CDR1 SGHAT and CDR2 FQNNGV. V was trimmed by 1 base and J by 6 bases, leaving 11 bases between them. The CDR3 consists of 14 residues.

This sequence joins TRBV2 and TRBJ2-7; TRBD2 aligns across 7 bases. This CDR3 has 13 amino acids. Unmatched junction bases numbered 4, after V lost 5 bases and J lost 3 bases. Germline V gene sequence: CDR1 SNHLY, CDR2 FYNNEI. The DNA of the CDR3 is TGTGCCAGCAGTAGCGGGGTGGGCTACGAGCAGTACTTC. This gives the protein CASSSGVGYEQYF.

The chain links TRBV5-4 to TRBJ2-1, with 7 bases identical to TRBD1. Germline V gene sequence: CDR1 SGHNT, CDR2 YYREEE (reference sequence). V lost 0 bases, J lost 3 bases, and 3 bases stayed unmatched. CDR3 length: 15 residues. This CDR3 reads CASSLETGFYNEQFF. Written as DNA, the CDR3 is TGTGCCAGCAGCTTGGAGACAGGGTTCTACAATGAGCAGTTCTTC.

This sequence joins TRBV5-6 and TRBJ2-1; 15 nucleotides align to TRBD2. CDR3 length: 19 residues. The junction had 7 bases not matched to a gene; V was cut back by 3 bases and J by 0 bases. CDR1 is SGHDT and CDR2 is YYEEEE in the germline V gene. CDR3 sequence: CASSSSGLAGGSSYNEQFF. CDR3 coding DNA: TGTGCCAGCAGCTCATCGGGACTAGCGGGGGGCAGCTCCTACAATGAGCAGTTCTTC.

The V call is TRBV19, the J call TRBJ2-7, with D maybe TRBD2 (5 bases). V lost 2 bases to trimming and J lost 0 bases, with 11 bases between them. CDR1 and CDR2 from the germline V gene are LNHDA and SQIVND (reference sequence). The CDR3 spans 15 residues. This CDR3 is CASSITASLSYEQYF. As DNA, the CDR3 is TGTGCCAGTAGTATAACGGCTAGCCTCTCCTACGAGCAGTACTTC.

This chain connects TRBV2 to TRBJ2-7; 9 positions match TRBD1. Unmatched junction bases numbered 2, after V lost 3 bases and J lost 2 bases. The CDR3 spans 14 residues. The germline CDR1 and CDR2 sequences are SNHLY and FYNNEI. CDR3 DNA: TGTGCCAGCAGTGAGGGACAGGGAACCTACGAGCAGTACTTC. Translation: CASSEGQGTYEQYF.

The CDR3 here is CASSLNGGGTEAFF. CDR3 in DNA: TGTGCCAGCAGTTTAAACGGGGGTGGCACTGAAGCTTTCTTT. This rearrangement joins TRBV27 to TRBJ1-1, with D maybe TRBD1 (5 bases). This CDR3 spans 14 amino acids. Germline V gene lookup returns CDR1 MNHEY and CDR2 SMNVEV (reference sequence). Trimming cost V 2 bases and J 4 bases, with 11 bases left between them.

This clone turned up a few times. The sample holds other DNA sequences that translate to the same CDR3. This chain links TRBV7-2 with TRBJ2-7, with 9 bases identical to TRBD1. Per the germline V gene, CDR1 is SGHTA and CDR2 is FQGNSA. CDR3 length: 14 residues. Trimming removed 0 bases from V and 4 bases from J; junction bases left unmatched: 1. The chain's CDR3 is CASSLAGQGYEQYF. The CDR3 region has the DNA TGTGCCAGCAGCTTAGCGGGACAGGGTTACGAGCAGTACTTC.

The chain uses TRBV11-3 and TRBJ2-7, with 8 nucleotides matching TRBD2. The V segment lost 5 bases and the J segment 0 bases; nucleotides outside the gene matches: 3. There are 14 residues in the CDR3. CDR1 is SGHNT, CDR2 YENEEA, per germline. The CDR3 spells CASSPSGSSYEQYF. DNA for the CDR3: TGTGCCAGCAGCCCAAGCGGGAGCTCCTACGAGCAGTACTTC.

This sequence joins TRBV7-9 and TRBJ1-1, with TRBD1 matching over 10 bases. Losses at the gene ends were 2 bases for V and 2 bases for J; bases not matched to a gene: 8. The CDR3 contains 17 residues. Germline CDR1 reads SEHNR; CDR2 reads FQNEAQ (reference sequence). The CDR3 protein is CASSLFTGTGDNTEAFF. The CDR3 region has the DNA TGTGCCAGCAGCTTATTCACCGGGACAGGGGATAACACTGAAGCTTTCTTT.

About this clone itself: This sample includes further DNA sequences coding for the same CDR3. The rearrangement joins TRBV5-4 to TRBJ2-3; 9 bases align to TRBD1. The germline gives CDR1 SGHNT, CDR2 YYREEE (reference sequence). The CDR3 runs to 15 residues. The V segment lost 4 bases and the J segment 3 bases; nucleotides outside the gene matches: 6. Here the CDR3 DNA reads TGTGCCAGCAGCCTCACAGGGGGCGGGACAGATACGCAGTATTTT. Protein sequence: CASSLTGGGTDTQYF.

This clone was seen only once. This chain joins TRBV20-1 and TRBJ1-2, with 8 bases fitting TRBD1. The CDR3 extends over 17 amino acids. The V gene's germline CDR1 is DFQATT and CDR2 SNEGSKA (reference sequence). Losses at the gene ends were 3 bases for V and 4 bases for J; bases not matched to a gene: 16. CDR3 region: CSASNPDRDPRRYGYTF. CDR3 coding DNA: TGCAGTGCTAGTAATCCGGACAGGGATCCTCGACGCTATGGCTACACCTTC.

The V and J genes are TRBV7-9 and TRBJ2-7; 9 bases agree with TRBD1. This CDR3 comprises 16 residues. Unmatched junction bases numbered 7, after V lost 3 bases and J lost 1 base. Germline-derived CDR1 and CDR2 are SEHNR and FQNEAQ (reference sequence). CDR3 DNA sequence: TGTGCCAGCAGCTTGTTAATCGGGACAGGGTCCTACGAGCAGTACTTC. This translates into CASSLLIGTGSYEQYF.

The rearrangement links TRBV13 to TRBJ2-5, with D possibly matching TRBD2 (6 bases). The CDR3 sequence is 14 residues long. The V gene lost 2 bases and the J gene lost 3 bases, with 10 bases spanning the gap. Germline CDR1 is PRHDT and CDR2 is FYEKMQ (reference sequence). DNA of the CDR3: TGTGCCAGCAGCTTATGGCGGGATAAAGAGACCCAGTACTTC. This gives the protein CASSLWRDKETQYF.

The rearrangement links TRBV28 to TRBJ2-1, with 8 bases aligning to TRBD1. The CDR3 runs 14 residues. Looked up from germline, CDR1 is MDHEN and CDR2 is SYDVKM. V dropped 3 bases and J dropped 7; count of bases not matched to a gene: 5. The CDR3 loop reads CASSFGDRLNEQFF. DNA for the CDR3: TGTGCCAGCAGTTTTGGGGACAGGTTGAATGAGCAGTTCTTC.

This clone was seen only once. The chain combines TRBV13 with TRBJ2-2, with 7 bases identical to TRBD2. J gave up 6 bases and V 6 bases, and 7 bases lay outside the gene matches. Germline V gene lookup returns CDR1 PRHDT and CDR2 FYEKMQ (reference sequence). This CDR3 contains 14 residues. CDR3 sequence: CASRRGGRSGELFF. CDR3 coding DNA: TGTGCCAGCAGGAGGGGAGGGAGGTCCGGGGAGCTGTTTTTT.

The chain has TRBV5-4 and TRBJ1-3, with D perhaps matching TRBD1 (6 bases). The CDR3 totals 14 residues. The germline CDR1 and CDR2 sequences are SGHNT and YYREEE (reference sequence). V was cut by 0 bases and J by 2 bases, with 6 bases left in between. The CDR3 DNA reads as TGTGCCAGCAGCTTGGCAGGGGCTGGAAACACCATATATTTT. Amino acids: CASSLAGAGNTIYF.

This rearrangement joins TRBV2 to TRBJ2-1; 11 bases align to TRBD2. Trimming removed 4 bases from V and 4 bases from J; junction bases left unmatched: 3. This CDR3 comprises 15 residues. The germline V gene encodes CDR1 SNHLY and CDR2 FYNNEI. The CDR3 sequence is CASSGVAGGYNEQFF. CDR3 DNA sequence: TGTGCCAGCAGTGGGGTAGCGGGAGGGTACAATGAGCAGTTCTTC.